This TCR beta chain was documented in a study of cytomegalovirus exposure and HLA in healthy donors. On this clone: Its antigen is not identified.

The PCR made use of 60 Vbeta and 13 Jbeta primers. The repertoire was sequenced with immunoSEQ multiplex PCR; TCRdb's copy has only in-frame clones and lacks some. This repertoire shows around 180,000 clones, around 82% found once; its top ten account for around 13%. Germline assignment: CDR1 SGHRS and CDR2 YFSETQ. V lost 4 bases, J lost 2 bases, and 17 bases lay in between. The CDR3 sequence is 16 residues long. Findings of the study overall: A later analysis reportedly identified an Asian-associated ancestry cluster as carrying fewer N-insertions than the approximately 730-donor mean. It was assumed in the presence/absence analyses that sequencing depth was roughly uniform across donors. Clonal expansion, a later analysis showed, was greater in HLA-associated TCR beta chains than in equally common others.

V gene TRBV5-1 combines with J gene TRBJ2-3, with D perhaps matching TRBD1 (6 bases). This sequence originates from a woman in her forties or fifties in good health and CMV-seropositive. Sequenced input: PBMCs. In nucleotides, the CDR3 is TGCGCCAGCAGCCTAGGGGGACATAAAGACACAGATACGCAGTATTTT. This sequence encodes CASSLGGHKDTDTQYF. The variable domain in full, with the rest retrieved from reference TRBV5-1 and TRBJ2-3, is KAGVTQTPRYLIKTRGQQVTLSCSPISGHRSVSWYQQTPGQGLQFLFEYFSETQRNKGNFPGRFSGRQFSNSRSEMNVSTLELGDSALYLCASSLGGHKDTDTQYFGPGTRLTVL.